This T cell receptor (beta chain) originates from a study of shared clonotypes between healthy human individuals. Produced via immunoSEQ multiplex PCR; TCRdb's table is partial and in-frame only. This table has roughly 1,100,000 clones, about 74% appearing once. The V end was cut by 0 bases, the J end by 6 bases, with 12 bases between. CDR1 LNHDA and CDR2 SQIVND come from the germline V gene (reference sequence). The CDR3 has 15 amino acids. This clone has a handful of counts. Sequencing input: memory CD4+ T cells sorted from blood. Sample subset: CD45RA-negative fraction. The chain links TRBV19 to TRBJ1-5; D is perhaps TRBD1 (6 bases). This TCR came from a man in his late teens or twenties in good health. The DNA of the CDR3 is TGTGCCAGTAGTATAGAGCAAGGGGACACTCAGCCCCAGCATTTT. Its protein is CASSIEQGDTQPQHF.